This T cell receptor beta chain was sequenced during a study of shared clonotypes between healthy human individuals. The overall study: CD4 naive and CD4 memory each took three plates per donor, while CD8 naive took two and CD8 memory one.

The study, taken as a whole, reports: Naive subsets typically showed greater estimated richness than memory subsets. Clonotype sharing among donors likely depends on sequencing depth.

TCRdb's copy holds only in-frame clones and misses some; the assay was immunoSEQ multiplex PCR. In the table there are 2 million to 2.5 million clones, roughly 92% of which are singletons. Splitting the CD4+ cells yielded a CD45RA+ naive subset and a CD45RA-negative memory subset. In regard to this clone: The antigen is unknown.

Sequenced: naive CD4+ T cells from PBMCs. The sample's subset: CD45RA+ positively selected. The clonotype was recovered from a man younger than 35 in good health. Some clones in this sample may be carry-over from other donors' samples.

The CDR3 coding sequence is TGTGCCAGTAGTTTTGGTGAAAAACTGTTTTTT. Its translation is CASSFGEKLFF. This chain links TRBV19 with TRBJ1-4; no reliable D call. Deletions cut 5 bases from V and 7 bases from J, with 5 bases between. The CDR3 has 11 amino acids. CDR1 is LNHDA and CDR2 is SQIVND in the germline V gene (reference sequence).